Below, 31 T cell receptor beta chains from the same sample are listed, as sequenced in a study of blood T cell repertoires in COVID-19. Sequenced by immunoSEQ multiplex PCR; TCRdb stores in-frame clones only, minus some. The table records approximately 450,000 clones, about 90% of them present only once. Sequencing used PBMCs or T cells enriched from blood (not recorded which). All receptors come from a woman between 18 and 30 years old with acute COVID-19.

The rearrangement joins TRBV5-5 to TRBJ1-5; no firm D call. The CDR3 contains 13 residues. Germline V lookup: CDR1 SGHKS, CDR2 YYEKEE (reference sequence). Trimming took off 0 bases at V and 6 bases at J, with 7 bases between the two ends. The CDR3 region is CASSLASGQPQHF. CDR3 DNA: TGTGCCAGCAGCTTGGCTAGTGGTCAGCCCCAGCATTTT.

The chain links TRBV2 to TRBJ2-7; D unresolved. Germline loops: CDR1 SNHLY, CDR2 FYNNEI. This CDR3 spans 13 amino acids. V was clipped by 4 bases and J by 3 bases, with 10 bases between them. This CDR3 reads CASSGLTRYEQYF. The CDR3 coding sequence is TGTGCCAGCAGTGGACTGACCCGCTACGAGCAGTACTTC.

V is TRBV6-2 or TRBV6-3 and J is TRBJ2-2; TRBD1 matches 7 bases. Trimming at V came to 0 bases and at J to 2 bases, leaving 9 bases not matched to a gene. This CDR3 has 18 residues. Germline CDR1 and CDR2: MNHEY and SVGEGT. This chain's CDR3 is CASSYSPTGLTNTGELFF. The CDR3 DNA is TGTGCCAGCAGTTACTCGCCGACAGGGTTAACAAACACCGGGGAGCTGTTTTTT.

This clone came up once. The J gene is TRBJ2-3, the V gene TRBV9, with D maybe TRBD1 (6 bases). V lost 3 bases to trimming and J lost 5 bases, with 7 bases between them. Germline V gene lookup returns CDR1 SGDLS and CDR2 YYNGEE. CDR3 size: 12 residues. CDR3 nucleotide sequence: TGTGCCAGCAGCGAGGGGGTAGATACGCAGTATTTT. As protein: CASSEGVDTQYF.

The CDR3 nucleotides read TGTGCCTGGAATCCTCCATCTATCGAGACCCAGTACTTC. The encoded protein is CAWNPPSIETQYF. This chain uses TRBV30 with TRBJ2-5, with no clear D. The CDR3 extends over 13 amino acids. CDR1 GTSNPN and CDR2 SVGIG come from the germline V gene (reference sequence). With 4 bases removed from V and 5 bases from J, the gap between germline ends came to 14 bases.

This chain connects TRBV5-6 to TRBJ1-2; 7 bases are shared with TRBD1. V was pared by 3 bases and J by 7 bases, with 12 bases of the junction left unmatched. The CDR3 covers 15 residues. Germline CDR1 and CDR2: SGHDT and YYEEEE. The CDR3 bases are TGTGCCAGCAGCTACAGACAGGGAAGAGGAGTTGGCTACACCTTC. It specifies CASSYRQGRGVGYTF.

This clone appeared once. CDR3 nucleotide sequence: TGTGCCAGCACCCTGAGGGGACAGGGCACAGATACGCAGTATTTT. Translation gives CASTLRGQGTDTQYF. The chain recombines TRBV5-5 with TRBJ2-3; 8 nucleotides match TRBD1. Germline V gene sequence: CDR1 SGHKS, CDR2 YYEKEE (reference sequence). The J segment lost 1 base and the V segment lost 6 bases, leaving 7 bases of the junction unmatched. The CDR3 consists of 15 residues.

In its sample, this clone was seen once. The chain links TRBV28 to TRBJ2-2; perhaps TRBD1 as D (5 bases). The germline CDR1 and CDR2 sequences are MDHEN and SYDVKM. Trimming pared 1 base from V and 0 bases from J, leaving 9 bases between. The CDR3 is made up of 16 amino acids. In DNA form, the CDR3 reads TGTGCCAGCAGTTTATTGTCCAGGGCGAACACCGGGGAGCTGTTTTTT. The encoded protein is CASSLLSRANTGELFF.

This chain connects TRBV6-5 to TRBJ1-6; possible D gene TRBD1, 5 bases. Per germline, CDR1 MNHEY and CDR2 SVGAGI. The CDR3 sequence is 16 residues long. The V end lost 0 bases, the J end lost 8 bases, and 14 bases lay between the germline ends. CDR3 region: CASSYSIQGGYSPLHF. As DNA, the CDR3 is TGTGCCAGCAGTTACTCGATCCAGGGAGGGTATTCACCCCTCCACTTT.

This chain joins TRBV9 and TRBJ2-5; 7 bases map to TRBD1. The CDR3 contains 14 residues. Looked up from germline, CDR1 is SGDLS and CDR2 is YYNGEE. J was trimmed by 2 bases and V by 4 bases; bases with no gene match: 5. DNA for the CDR3: TGTGCCAGCAGCCCCAAGACAGGGCAAGAGACCCAGTACTTC. This translates into CASSPKTGQETQYF.

The chain has TRBV11-2 and TRBJ2-7; no clear D gene. The V end lost 4 bases, the J end lost 6 bases, and 10 bases lay between the germline ends. The germline gives CDR1 SGHAT, CDR2 FQNNGV. This CDR3 has 12 amino acids. CDR3: CASSYERGEQYF. The CDR3 DNA follows: TGTGCCAGCAGCTACGAGAGAGGCGAGCAGTACTTC.

As to this clone: A junction end diverges from the germline sequence, so it may reflect a read error. The chain is built from TRBV7-9 and TRBJ2-7; 7 positions agree with TRBD1. Germline V gene data show CDR1 as SEHNR and CDR2 as FQNEAQ (reference sequence). The CDR3 extends over 11 amino acids. The CDR3 DNA reads TGTGCCAGCAGCCCCGGGGACAGCGTTAACTTC. Its protein is CASSPGDSVNF.

This chain uses TRBV11-2 with TRBJ2-3; D possibly corresponds to TRBD2 (6 bases). Germline CDR1 SGHAT, CDR2 FQNNGV. The CDR3 length is 16 residues. With 5 bases removed from V and 2 bases from J, the gap between germline ends came to 17 bases. The CDR3 loop reads CASSTGASVFTDTQYF. CDR3 DNA sequence: TGTGCCAGCAGCACCGGGGCTAGCGTATTCACAGATACGCAGTATTTT.

This clone was observed a few times. V usage is TRBV28 and J usage is TRBJ1-2, with D possibly being TRBD1 (5 bases). Germline CDR1 and CDR2: MDHEN and SYDVKM. The germline V and J ends were trimmed by 1 base and 5 bases, with 17 bases remaining between them. The length of the CDR3 is 16 residues. The CDR3 spells CASSLLYVGRVYGYTF. CDR3 DNA: TGTGCCAGCAGTTTATTATACGTAGGCAGGGTATATGGCTACACCTTC.

CDR3 bases: TGTGCCAGCAGTGAGATAGCAACTAATGAAAAACTGTTTTTT. Translated, it gives CASSEIATNEKLFF. V usage is TRBV6-6 and J usage is TRBJ1-4; D gene unclear. This CDR3 contains 14 residues. CDR1 is MNHNY, CDR2 SVGAGI, per germline (reference sequence). With 5 bases removed from V and 0 bases from J, the gap between germline ends came to 7 bases.

The rearrangement uses TRBV30 and TRBJ1-4, with TRBD1 identical over 7 bases. J was trimmed by 8 bases and V by 2 bases; bases with no gene match: 5. Germline V gives CDR1 GTSNPN, CDR2 SVGIG (reference sequence). This CDR3 has 13 amino acids. The CDR3 here is CAWSPQGWEKLFF. The CDR3 nucleotides are TGTGCCTGGAGTCCACAGGGGTGGGAAAAACTGTTTTTT.

The chain recombines TRBV2 with TRBJ1-5; D uncertain. The V end lost 6 bases, the J end lost 1 base, and 16 bases lay between the germline ends. CDR3 size: 16 residues. CDR1 is SNHLY and CDR2 is FYNNEI in the germline V gene. DNA for the CDR3: TGTGCCAGCAGCGATGTGGAGAGGGCGAGCAATCAGCCCCAGCATTTT. Its translation: CASSDVERASNQPQHF.

This chain connects TRBV5-6 to TRBJ2-7; the match to TRBD2 covers 7 bases. V was pared by 1 base and J by 4 bases, with 11 bases of the junction left unmatched. Per germline, CDR1 SGHDT and CDR2 YYEEEE. This CDR3 is built from 16 residues. This chain's CDR3 is CASSLTPGRGGYEQYF. For the CDR3, the DNA is TGTGCCAGCAGCTTGACCCCAGGGAGGGGAGGGTACGAGCAGTACTTC.

V is TRBV5-5 and J is TRBJ2-3; TRBD2 agrees at 7 bases. Germline assignment: CDR1 SGHKS and CDR2 YYEKEE (reference sequence). The CDR3 spans 13 residues. The J segment lost 2 bases and the V segment lost 4 bases, leaving 1 base of the junction unmatched. CDR3 loop: CASSGTITDTQYF. DNA for the CDR3: TGTGCCAGCAGCGGGACTATCACAGATACGCAGTATTTT.

Note on this clone: A read error may account for a junction end that differs from germline. V usage is TRBV27 and J usage is TRBJ1-2; a weak D match, TRBD1 (6 bases). Germline-derived CDR1 and CDR2 are MNHEY and SMNVEV (reference sequence). CDR3 length: 13 residues. The CDR3 spells CASSSGETYGYTF. The CDR3, as DNA: TGTGCCAGTAGTTCAGGGGAGACCTATGGCTACACCTTC.

CDR3 region: CSVGDGPRGYTF. The CDR3, as DNA: TGCAGCGTTGGAGACGGTCCGAGGGGCTACACCTTC. This chain uses TRBV29-1 with TRBJ1-2; D is ambiguous. Germline values: CDR1 SQVTM, CDR2 ANQGSEA. The CDR3 consists of 12 residues. V dropped 4 bases and J dropped 8 bases, with 14 bases sitting between them. Using reference TRBV29-1 and TRBJ1-2 for the parts outside the CDR3, the full variable domain is SAVISQKPSRDICQRGTSLTIQCQVDSQVTMMFWYRQQPGQSLTLIATANQGSEATYESGFVIDKFPISRPNLTFSTLTVSNMSPEDSSIYLCSVGDGPRGYTFGSGTRLTVV.

V usage is TRBV5-4 and J usage is TRBJ2-7, with 7 bases that match TRBD1. Germline CDR1 and CDR2: SGHNT and YYREEE (reference sequence). This CDR3 is built from 13 residues. V was pared by 3 bases and J by 3 bases, with 3 bases of the junction left unmatched. CDR3 DNA: TGTGCCAGCAGCTGGGACAGACGCTACGAGCAGTACTTC. Its protein product is CASSWDRRYEQYF. Full variable domain (missing parts from reference TRBV5-4 and TRBJ2-7): ETGVTQSPTHLIKTRGQQVTLRCSSQSGHNTVSWYQQALGQGPQFIFQYYREEENGRGNFPPRFSGLQFPNYSSELNVNALELDDSALYLCASSWDRRYEQYFGPGTRLTVT.

This clone appeared a single time. V is TRBV6-5 and J is TRBJ2-2, with TRBD1 identical over 8 bases. J lost 4 bases, V lost 7 bases, and 5 bases had no gene match. This CDR3 has 14 residues. Germline values: CDR1 MNHEY, CDR2 SVGAGI. This CDR3 reads CASTRDRTTGELFF. The CDR3 DNA is TGTGCCAGCACCCGGGACAGGACCACCGGGGAGCTGTTTTTT.

This chain connects TRBV28 to TRBJ1-6; TRBD1 aligns across 9 bases. CDR3 length: 17 amino acids. Germline V gene sequence: CDR1 MDHEN, CDR2 SYDVKM. Trimming removed 4 bases from V and 9 bases from J; junction bases left unmatched: 13. This CDR3 is CASSSFGQGPDASPLHF. The CDR3 DNA is TGTGCCAGCAGTTCTTTTGGACAGGGGCCCGATGCTTCACCCCTCCACTTT.

The chain uses TRBV19 and TRBJ2-1; TRBD1 matches 10 bases. Per germline, CDR1 LNHDA and CDR2 SQIVND (reference sequence). There are 15 residues in the CDR3. V was pared by 4 bases and J by 4 bases, with 4 bases of the junction left unmatched. The CDR3 is CASSSDRGQYNEQFF. The CDR3 DNA reads as TGTGCCAGTAGTAGTGACAGGGGGCAATACAATGAGCAGTTCTTC.

Comment on this clone: This sample also contains other DNA sequences that code for the same CDR3. The chain couples TRBV20-1 to TRBJ2-7, with D tentatively TRBD1 (6 bases). Trimming removed 4 bases at V and 4 bases at J, with 8 bases between. Germline V lookup: CDR1 DFQATT, CDR2 SNEGSKA (reference sequence). CDR3 length equals 11 residues. The CDR3 is CSANREYEQYF. The CDR3 nucleotides are TGCAGTGCTAACAGGGAATACGAGCAGTACTTC.

This chain uses TRBV7-2 with TRBJ2-7; 10 nucleotides match TRBD1. The germline gives CDR1 SGHTA, CDR2 FQGNSA. The CDR3 runs 15 residues. The V and J ends lost 1 base and 4 bases, in that order; junction bases with no gene match: 4. Here the CDR3 reads CASSLVLDRGYEQYF. CDR3 in DNA: TGTGCCAGCAGCTTAGTGCTGGACAGGGGGTACGAGCAGTACTTC.

This sequence joins TRBV5-4 and TRBJ1-2, with 10 bases identical to TRBD1. The CDR3 is 17 amino acids. V was pared by 4 bases and J by 7 bases, with 16 bases of the junction left unmatched. Germline V CDR1 and CDR2: SGHNT, YYREEE (reference sequence). This CDR3 reads CASSPRTGGPPYSGYTF. DNA of the CDR3: TGTGCCAGCAGCCCCCGGACAGGGGGACCTCCCTATTCTGGCTACACCTTC.

The V and J genes are TRBV7-2 and TRBJ2-2, with 10 bases aligning to TRBD2. The length of the CDR3 is 14 residues. The junction had 7 bases not matched to a gene; V was cut back by 10 bases and J by 5 bases. Germline-derived CDR1 and CDR2 are SGHTA and FQGNSA. CDR3 amino acids: CATFSGRSTGELFF. In DNA, the CDR3 is TGTGCCACTTTTAGCGGGAGGTCAACCGGGGAGCTGTTTTTT.

The table lists this clone with a count of one. V gene TRBV9 combines with J gene TRBJ1-1; 10 bases match TRBD1. The CDR3 is 16 amino acids. Germline CDR1 SGDLS, CDR2 YYNGEE. The V gene end was trimmed by 4 bases and the J gene end by 5 bases; junction bases not matched to a gene: 11. The CDR3: CASSPRDRGLRTEAFF. The CDR3 bases are TGTGCCAGCAGCCCCCGGGACAGGGGTTTACGAACTGAAGCTTTCTTT.

The chain is built from TRBV6-5 and TRBJ2-7, with 8 positions matching TRBD1. Per the germline V gene, CDR1 is MNHEY and CDR2 is SVGAGI. The CDR3 extends over 15 amino acids. V shed 5 bases and J 5 bases; nucleotides not matched to a gene: 11. The CDR3 bases are TGTGCCAGCAGTAGACAGGGGCCCTTAGTCAACGAGCAGTACTTC. Amino acid sequence: CASSRQGPLVNEQYF.